Listed here are 5 T cell receptor beta chains from one sample, sequenced in a study of blood T cell repertoires in COVID-19. Generated by immunoSEQ multiplex PCR, the TCRdb table keeps only in-frame clones and is missing some. The sample lists roughly 150,000 clones, around nine tenths occurring once. The sequenced material came from peripheral blood. The source of these receptors is a human donor in a cohort sampled during active COVID-19.

This chain links TRBV19 with TRBJ2-7, with 10 bases fitting TRBD1. Germline lookup yields CDR1 LNHDA and CDR2 SQIVND (reference sequence). CDR3 length: 16 amino acids. Trimming cost V 1 base and J 4 bases; bases outside gene matches: 7. The CDR3: CASSIVPGQGMYEQYF. DNA of the CDR3: TGTGCCAGTAGTATAGTGCCGGGACAGGGGATGTACGAGCAGTACTTC.

The CDR3 spells CASSLGLAGGHNEQFF. In DNA, the CDR3 is TGCGCCAGCAGCTTGGGGCTAGCGGGGGGTCACAATGAGCAGTTCTTC. The rearrangement joins TRBV5-1 to TRBJ2-1, with 11 bases lining up with TRBD2. Germline CDR1 and CDR2: SGHRS and YFSETQ. The CDR3 extends over 16 amino acids. The V segment lost 0 bases and the J segment 5 bases; nucleotides outside the gene matches: 4.

The chain links TRBV3-1 (or the pseudogene TRBV3-2) to TRBJ2-7; no clear D gene. Looked up from germline, CDR1 is LGHDT and CDR2 is YNNKEL (reference sequence). Trimming left V 2 bases short and J 3 bases short, with 11 bases between. The CDR3 runs to 14 residues. The CDR3 loop is CASSQLSRRYEQYF. As DNA, the CDR3 is TGTGCCAGCAGCCAATTGAGCAGGCGCTACGAGCAGTACTTC.

The CDR3 DNA sequence: TGTGCCAGTACCGGGACTAGCGGGAGAGGCGAGCAGTACTTC. It codes for CASTGTSGRGEQYF. The gene calls are TRBV19 and TRBJ2-7, with 14 bases fitting TRBD2. The germline V gene encodes CDR1 LNHDA and CDR2 SQIVND (reference sequence). The CDR3 length is 14 residues. V gave up 7 bases and J gave up 6 bases; unmatched junction bases: 5. The full variable domain, completed using reference TRBV19 and TRBJ2-7, is DGGITQSPKYLFRKEGQNVTLSCEQNLNHDAMYWYRQDPGQGLRLIYYSQIVNDFQKGDIAEGYSVSREKKESFPLTVTSAQKNPTAFYLCASTGTSGRGEQYFGPGTRLTVT.

The J gene is TRBJ2-3, the V gene TRBV9; D is perhaps TRBD2 (6 bases). Trimming removed 0 bases at V and 1 base at J, with 9 bases between. CDR1 is SGDLS, CDR2 YYNGEE, per germline. This CDR3 contains 15 residues. CDR3 residues: CASSVGGGGTDTQYF. The CDR3, as DNA: TGTGCCAGCAGCGTAGGTGGAGGGGGCACAGATACGCAGTATTTT. The full variable domain, completed using reference TRBV9 and TRBJ2-3, is DSGVTQTPKHLITATGQRVTLRCSPRSGDLSVYWYQQSLDQGLQFLIQYYNGEERAKGNILERFSAQQFPDLHSELNLSSLELGDSALYFCASSVGGGGTDTQYFGPGTRLTVL.